These 29 T cell receptor beta chains share one sample of origin, sequenced in a study of blood T cells in healthy people across ages. Using a J-beta primer mix together with a sample-barcoded 5' primer, a second PCR was run for roughly 7 to 11 cycles. Using its own MiXCR run on the 5' RACE reads, TCRdb lists one record per CDR3 protein. Of some 370,000 distinct CDR3 sequences listed, about 52% are singletons. The specimen sequenced was blood. Source of these receptors: a man in his fifties or sixties in good health.

This clonotype was picked up many times. The chain couples TRBV12-3 or TRBV12-4 to TRBJ2-1, with 8 bases matching TRBD1. Germline trimming cut 3 bases from V and 5 bases from J; bases unmatched to any gene: 3. There are 14 residues in the CDR3. In DNA form, the CDR3 reads TGTGCCAGCAGTTTGACAGGGGTCCACAATGAGCAGTTCTTC. Its translation: CASSLTGVHNEQFF.

The rearrangement joins TRBV20-1 to TRBJ2-5, with a possible D match to TRBD2 (5 bases). The CDR3 is 15 residues long. V was trimmed by 2 bases and J by 1 base, leaving 14 bases between them. From germline, CDR1 is DFQATT and CDR2 SNEGSKA (reference sequence). The CDR3 is CSARRSGAPQETQYF. CDR3 nucleotides: TGCAGTGCTAGAAGAAGCGGAGCCCCCCAAGAGACCCAGTACTTC.

J is TRBJ2-3 and V is TRBV9; D possibly matches TRBD1 or TRBD2 (6 bases each). The CDR3 has 15 amino acids. Trimming shortened V by 0 bases and J by 1 base, and 9 bases separated the two germline ends. CDR1 is SGDLS, CDR2 YYNGEE, per germline. The CDR3 region has the DNA TGTGCCAGCAGCGTAGGGGGGGCCGGCACAGATACGCAGTATTTT. This encodes CASSVGGAGTDTQYF.

The chain carries TRBV20-1 and TRBJ2-3; 9 bases map to TRBD2. The length of the CDR3 is 15 residues. V gave up 0 bases and J gave up 6 bases; unmatched junction bases: 7. Germline CDR1 is DFQATT and CDR2 is SNEGSKA (reference sequence). The CDR3 protein is CSARDPSGTSDTQYF. CDR3 in DNA: TGCAGTGCTAGAGATCCTAGCGGGACGTCCGATACGCAGTATTTT.

The chain employs TRBV27 and TRBJ1-2; D uncertain. Germline CDR1 and CDR2: MNHEY and SMNVEV (reference sequence). The CDR3 runs 15 residues. V dropped 6 bases and J dropped 0 bases, with 14 bases sitting between them. The DNA for the CDR3 is TGTGCCAGCAGCCCCTCGCGGGCCGCTAACTATGGCTACACCTTC. Encoded protein: CASSPSRAANYGYTF.

About this clonotype: One base away lies a much larger clone, so this may be a sequencing read error. This chain uses TRBV18 with TRBJ2-7; weak D call: TRBD2 (5 bases). This CDR3 contains 14 residues. V lost 6 bases, J lost 6 bases, and 18 bases lay in between. Germline CDR1 is KGHSH and CDR2 is LQKENI. CDR3 sequence (DNA): TGTGCCAGCTCCGATCAACGAGGGATAGCCGAGCAGTACTTC. This encodes CASSDQRGIAEQYF.

The CDR3 DNA follows: TGTGCCAGCAGCCCCTCCGGAGGGCACAGCTCCTACGAGCAGTACTTC. It codes for CASSPSGGHSSYEQYF. The V gene is TRBV3-1, the J gene TRBJ2-7; D possibly corresponds to TRBD2 (6 bases). CDR3 length: 16 amino acids. Trimming took off 4 bases at V and 0 bases at J, with 16 bases between the two ends. The germline V gene has CDR1 LGHDT and CDR2 YNNKEL (reference sequence).

The gene calls are TRBV7-2 and TRBJ2-7; 7 bases agree with TRBD2. This CDR3 spans 14 amino acids. V gave up 4 bases and J gave up 7 bases; unmatched junction bases: 10. Germline assignment: CDR1 SGHTA and CDR2 FQGNSA. In nucleotides, the CDR3 is TGTGCCAGCAGCTCCGTGGGAGGGCCAGTGGAGCAGTACTTC. Protein product: CASSSVGGPVEQYF.

This clonotype occurred a few times. This chain joins TRBV20-1 and TRBJ1-6, with 7 bases matching TRBD1. V was clipped by 5 bases and J by 7 bases; unmatched bases: 11. Germline V CDR1 and CDR2: DFQATT, SNEGSKA (reference sequence). The CDR3 covers 15 residues. CDR3 sequence reads: CSAQETRGRNSPLHF. The CDR3 nucleotides are TGCAGTGCTCAAGAGACTAGGGGGCGGAATTCACCCCTCCACTTT.

The V call is TRBV7-8, the J call TRBJ2-7; weak D call: TRBD2 (6 bases). Deletions cut 4 bases from V and 10 bases from J, with 17 bases between. Germline CDR1 reads SGHVS; CDR2 reads FQNEAQ. This CDR3 is 13 amino acids long. The CDR3 bases are TGTGCCAGCAGCTACCGGGAGCTCGGAACCCAGTACTTC. Translation gives CASSYRELGTQYF. Using reference TRBV7-8 and TRBJ2-7 for the parts outside the CDR3, the full variable domain is GAGVSQSPRYKVAKRGQDVALRCDPISGHVSLFWYQQALGQGPEFLTYFQNEAQLDKSGLPSDRFFAERPEGSVSTLKIQRTQQEDSAVYLCASSYRELGTQYFGPGTRLTVT.

The genes are TRBV29-1 and TRBJ2-1; D gene uncertain. This CDR3 spans 13 amino acids. The germline V and J ends were trimmed by 5 bases and 5 bases, with 13 bases remaining between them. Germline CDR1 SQVTM, CDR2 ANQGSEA. CDR3 in DNA: TGCAGCGTTATCCCCGTTGGAAACAATGAGCAGTTCTTC. It translates to CSVIPVGNNEQFF.

This chain connects TRBV20-1 to TRBJ2-5; TRBD1 or TRBD2 may be the D gene (6 bases each). The CDR3 has 12 amino acids. Between the trimmed V and J ends, which lost 3 bases and 4 bases, there was a span of 9 bases. Germline lookup yields CDR1 DFQATT and CDR2 SNEGSKA (reference sequence). The DNA of the CDR3 is TGCAGTGCTAGGGGGGGCGTAGAGACCCAGTACTTC. Amino acids: CSARGGVETQYF.

This chain joins TRBV20-1 and TRBJ1-5; 7 nucleotides agree with TRBD1. V was pared by 3 bases and J by 2 bases, with 13 bases of the junction left unmatched. Germline V lookup: CDR1 DFQATT, CDR2 SNEGSKA (reference sequence). The CDR3 loop spans 17 amino acids. CDR3 region: CSASSIKGGSGNQPQHF. CDR3 DNA: TGCAGTGCTAGTTCGATTAAAGGGGGCAGTGGCAATCAGCCCCAGCATTTT.

A note on this clonotype: Its ends do not fully match the called genes, so a read error is possible. The V call is TRBV11-2, the J call TRBJ2-3, with 7 bases matching TRBD2. The germline gives CDR1 SGHAT, CDR2 FQNNGV. The CDR3 contains 15 residues. The CDR3 loop reads CAGSLWGGGTDTQYF. The CDR3 DNA reads as TGTGCCGGCAGCTTATGGGGGGGTGGGACAGATACGCAGTATTTT.

This CDR3 is CSARDPRASSYEQYF. DNA of the CDR3: TGCAGTGCTAGAGATCCTCGGGCTAGTTCCTACGAGCAGTACTTC. The chain carries TRBV20-1 and TRBJ2-7, with D hard to call. Trimming took 0 bases from V and 1 from J, leaving 13 bases between them. Looked up from germline, CDR1 is DFQATT and CDR2 is SNEGSKA (reference sequence). The CDR3 consists of 15 residues.

A few counts support this clonotype. Since a much larger clone is just one base distant, this may be a read error. The V call is TRBV12-3 or TRBV12-4, the J call TRBJ1-1; tentatively, D is TRBD1 (6 bases). This CDR3 has 13 amino acids. Between the trimmed V and J ends, which lost 5 bases and 6 bases, there was a span of 13 bases. CDR3 DNA: TGTGCCAGCAGTGTCGGGAACAGGGCTGAAGCTTTCTTT. Translated, it gives CASSVGNRAEAFF.

The chain joins TRBV10-3 to TRBJ2-5; D perhaps matches TRBD1 (5 bases). CDR1 ENHRY and CDR2 SYGVKD come from the germline V gene. The CDR3 spans 16 residues. V shed 0 bases and J shed 2 bases, with 13 bases lying between them. The CDR3 protein is CAISESMGRVQETQYF. DNA for the CDR3: TGTGCCATCAGTGAGTCGATGGGGCGCGTTCAAGAGACCCAGTACTTC.

The chain employs TRBV5-1 and TRBJ2-5, with 8 positions matching TRBD2. V was pared by 4 bases and J by 5 bases, with 7 bases of the junction left unmatched. Germline values: CDR1 SGHRS, CDR2 YFSETQ. The CDR3 extends over 14 amino acids. For the CDR3, the DNA is TGCGCCAGCAGCGAAGCGGGGGTCGTGGAGACCCAGTACTTC. Residues: CASSEAGVVETQYF.

This clonotype was seen a few times. V usage is TRBV4-2 and J usage is TRBJ2-7; D is possibly TRBD1 or TRBD2 (6 bases each). Per the germline V gene, CDR1 is LGHNA and CDR2 is YNFKEQ. This CDR3 has 15 residues. V was cut by 0 bases and J by 3 bases, with 12 bases left in between. The CDR3 coding sequence is TGTGCCAGCAGCCAAGATCGGGGGCAGGACTACGAGCAGTACTTC. Translated, it gives CASSQDRGQDYEQYF.

The chain has TRBV7-2 and TRBJ2-3; a weak D match, TRBD2 (5 bases). Between the trimmed V and J ends, which lost 3 bases and 0 bases, there was a span of 16 bases. Germline CDR1 is SGHTA and CDR2 is FQGNSA. This CDR3 spans 17 amino acids. CDR3 nucleotide sequence: TGTGCCAGCAGCTTGCGATCGGGGAGAGGAAGCACAGATACGCAGTATTTT. It is translated as CASSLRSGRGSTDTQYF.

This chain joins TRBV6-5 and TRBJ2-6; D not resolved. The V and J ends lost 0 bases and 3 bases respectively, with 15 bases between them. Germline V lookup: CDR1 MNHEY, CDR2 SVGAGI. The CDR3 is made up of 18 amino acids. CDR3: CASSYSHALGVGANVLTF. As DNA, the CDR3 is TGTGCCAGCAGTTACTCCCACGCTCTTGGTGTTGGGGCCAACGTCCTGACTTTC.

This chain connects TRBV7-2 to TRBJ2-2; TRBD1 matches 9 bases. CDR1 is SGHTA and CDR2 is FQGNSA in the germline V gene. The CDR3 covers 16 residues. Unmatched junction bases numbered 9, after V lost 5 bases and J lost 5 bases. The CDR3 region is CASSPSGTGRTGELFF. In DNA form, the CDR3 reads TGTGCCAGCAGCCCCTCCGGGACAGGGAGGACCGGGGAGCTGTTTTTT.

This chain links TRBV25-1 with TRBJ1-5; D gene uncertain. The V end lost 2 bases, the J end lost 5 bases, and 7 bases lay between the germline ends. This CDR3 contains 13 residues. Germline CDR1 is MGHDK and CDR2 is SYGVNS. In DNA form, the CDR3 reads TGTGCCAGCAGTGAAGGGTATGATCAGCCCCAGCATTTT. The encoded protein is CASSEGYDQPQHF.

The chain combines TRBV20-1 with TRBJ2-5; D gene ambiguous. The CDR3 is 13 amino acids. The germline V and J ends were trimmed by 7 bases and 4 bases, with 16 bases remaining between them. Germline V gene lookup returns CDR1 DFQATT and CDR2 SNEGSKA (reference sequence). In DNA, the CDR3 is TGCAGTGTCCCCCCCTCGGTCAGAGAGACCCAGTACTTC. This translates into CSVPPSVRETQYF.

Ten or more counts support this clonotype. The CDR3 spells CASSLLSGSTDTQYF. Here the CDR3 DNA reads TGTGCCAGCAGTTTATTAAGCGGTAGCACAGATACGCAGTATTTT. The J gene is TRBJ2-3, the V gene TRBV27, with D perhaps TRBD2 (5 bases). CDR1 and CDR2 from the germline V gene are MNHEY and SMNVEV (reference sequence). The V gene lost 1 base and the J gene lost 0 bases, with 8 bases spanning the gap. The CDR3 contains 15 residues.

This clonotype was seen at least ten times. J is TRBJ2-3 and V is TRBV6-4; 8 nucleotides match TRBD2. CDR1 is MRHNA, CDR2 SNTAGT, per germline. The CDR3 length is 14 residues. Germline trimming cut 3 bases from V and 4 bases from J; bases unmatched to any gene: 3. CDR3 in DNA: TGTGCCAGCAGTGAAGCTAGCGGGTCAGATACGCAGTATTTT. Translation gives CASSEASGSDTQYF.

The genes are TRBV6-2 or TRBV6-3 and TRBJ2-5, with D possibly being TRBD1 or TRBD2 (5 bases each). Trimming pared 0 bases from V and 12 bases from J, leaving 11 bases between. The germline V gene has CDR1 MNHEY and CDR2 SVGEGT. The length of the CDR3 is 12 residues. Here the CDR3 DNA reads TGTGCCAGCAGTTACTCGAAGCGAGGGGAGTACTTC. It translates to CASSYSKRGEYF.

This clonotype was detected many times. The chain links TRBV7-2 to TRBJ2-7; the match to TRBD2 covers 7 bases. The V gene end was trimmed by 5 bases and the J gene end by 4 bases; junction bases not matched to a gene: 5. Germline loops: CDR1 SGHTA, CDR2 FQGNSA. This CDR3 is 13 amino acids long. The CDR3 here is CASSRSGYYEQYF. The CDR3 coding sequence is TGTGCCAGCAGCCGTAGCGGGTATTACGAGCAGTACTTC.

This clonotype was detected a few times. The chain is built from TRBV10-2 and TRBJ2-1; 16 nucleotides align to TRBD2. The CDR3 has 19 residues. From germline, CDR1 is WSHSY and CDR2 SAAADI. The V gene end was trimmed by 6 bases and the J gene end by 8 bases; junction bases not matched to a gene: 16. The CDR3 spells CASSSRGTSGGGPPDEQFF. In DNA form, the CDR3 reads TGCGCCAGCAGCTCACGCGGGACTAGCGGGGGGGGACCCCCGGATGAGCAGTTCTTC.